The 10 T cell receptor beta chains in this list originate from one sample, sequenced in a study of response to subunit inactivated influenza vaccine. TCRdb re-called the RT-PCR reads with MiXCR, one entry per CDR3 protein. The sample shows roughly 710,000 distinct CDR3 sequences, 12% to 15% of them seen only once. The sample consisted of PBMCs from blood, taken approximately 15 days before vaccination. Source of these receptors: a man aged 50 or older who received an inactivated influenza vaccine.

This chain uses TRBV7-3 with TRBJ2-1; the match to TRBD2 covers 10 bases. Losses at the gene ends were 5 bases for V and 0 bases for J; bases not matched to a gene: 7. The CDR3 sequence is 17 residues long. Germline CDR1 reads SGHTA; CDR2 reads FQGTGA. CDR3: CASSRDPSGSSYNEQFF. Written as DNA, the CDR3 is TGTGCCAGCAGCCGCGATCCTAGCGGGAGCTCCTACAATGAGCAGTTCTTC.

This chain joins TRBV12-3 or TRBV12-4 and TRBJ1-2; TRBD1 might be the D (5 bases). V was cut by 5 bases and J by 6 bases, with 19 bases left in between. The CDR3 runs to 15 residues. DNA of the CDR3: TGTGCCAGCAGTCCACAGACAGAATCATATAATGGCTACACCTTC. Translation: CASSPQTESYNGYTF.

This clonotype was detected a few times. The chain is built from TRBV5-1 and TRBJ2-7, with D unresolved. Germline CDR1 reads SGHRS; CDR2 reads YFSETQ. V lost 0 bases and J 0 bases, leaving 10 bases between the germline ends. The CDR3 runs to 15 residues. CDR3 sequence: CASSLVGSRSYEQYF. The DNA for the CDR3 is TGCGCCAGCAGCTTGGTGGGCAGCCGCTCCTACGAGCAGTACTTC.

This clonotype was recorded a few times. The CDR3 nucleotides are TGTGCCAGCAGTTACTCGTCAAGGATGAACACTGAAGCTTTCTTT. Amino acid sequence: CASSYSSRMNTEAFF. This sequence joins TRBV6-2 or TRBV6-3 and TRBJ1-1, with D unresolved. This CDR3 is built from 15 residues. Germline assignment: CDR1 MNHEY and CDR2 SVGEGT. Trimming removed 0 bases at V and 0 bases at J, with 8 bases between.

V gene TRBV28 combines with J gene TRBJ2-7; 7 bases are shared with TRBD1. The CDR3 has 14 amino acids. Germline CDR1 MDHEN, CDR2 SYDVKM. V shed 10 bases, J shed 2 bases, and the junction held 11 bases outside the gene matches. The CDR3 region has the DNA TGTGCCACGCTAATGACCGGGACAGCCTACGAGCAGTACTTC. Amino acids: CATLMTGTAYEQYF. Filled out from reference TRBV28 and TRBJ2-7, the complete variable domain reads DVKVTQSSRYLVKRTGEKVFLECVQDMDHENMFWYRQDPGLGLRLIYFSYDVKMKEKGDIPEGYSVSREKKERFSLILESASTNQTSMYLCATLMTGTAYEQYFGPGTRLTVT.

The V and J genes are TRBV20-1 and TRBJ2-5; TRBD2 is a possible D gene (6 bases). Germline-derived CDR1 and CDR2 are DFQATT and SNEGSKA (reference sequence). Trimming removed 0 bases from V and 2 bases from J, with 10 bases in between. There are 14 residues in the CDR3. The CDR3 nucleotides read TGCAGTGCTAGAGAGCATAGCGGACAAGAGACCCAGTACTTC. Protein: CSAREHSGQETQYF.

This clonotype has a count of ten or more. The chain employs TRBV12-3 or TRBV12-4 and TRBJ1-1; 7 bases are shared with TRBD1. The CDR3 contains 15 residues. V lost 5 bases to trimming and J lost 2 bases; unmatched junction nucleotides: 8. In DNA, the CDR3 is TGTGCCAGCAGTCCCTCGACAGGGAGTAACACTGAAGCTTTCTTT. This gives the protein CASSPSTGSNTEAFF.

The chain employs TRBV7-2 and TRBJ1-1, with D possibly matching TRBD1 (5 bases). V lost 5 bases and J 1 base, leaving 14 bases between the germline ends. The CDR3 totals 15 residues. Germline CDR1 SGHTA, CDR2 FQGNSA. DNA of the CDR3: TGTGCCAGCAGCCTAAGTCGGGGGGAGAACACTGAAGCTTTCTTT. Translation: CASSLSRGENTEAFF.

This clonotype was found a few times. This chain connects TRBV7-9 to TRBJ2-3; no clear D gene. The CDR3 runs 14 residues. Germline-derived CDR1 and CDR2 are SEHNR and FQNEAQ (reference sequence). The V end lost 3 bases, the J end lost 2 bases, and 9 bases lay between the germline ends. The CDR3 coding sequence is TGTGCCAGCAGCTTCCTGGGCCCCACAGATACGCAGTATTTT. This sequence encodes CASSFLGPTDTQYF.

The chain recombines TRBV11-3 with TRBJ2-2, with D possibly TRBD2 on 5 matching bases. The germline V gene encodes CDR1 SGHNT and CDR2 YENEEA. The CDR3 is made up of 13 amino acids. V lost 8 bases to trimming and J lost 2 bases, with 9 bases between them. The CDR3 region is CASSGFNTGELFF. In nucleotides, the CDR3 is TGTGCCAGCTCGGGATTTAACACCGGGGAGCTGTTTTTT.